This T cell receptor beta chain was captured in a study of T cells in localized non-small cell lung cancer. Notes on the study in general: Uninvolved adjacent lung had higher T cell clonality than tumor and all other tissues.

Method: immunoSEQ multiplex PCR; TCRdb's copy keeps in-frame clones and lacks some. The sample holds about 43,000 clones, about 91% seen once. On this clone: Its antigen is unknown.

The germline V and J ends were trimmed by 6 bases and 5 bases, with 17 bases remaining between them. This CDR3 comprises 15 residues. Germline V gene data show CDR1 as MGHRA and CDR2 as YSYEKL. The gene calls are TRBV4-1 and TRBJ2-1; D is perhaps TRBD2 (5 bases). This TCR came from a woman aged 40-70 years with stage II lung adenocarcinoma. This specimen was PBMCs, taken before any cancer treatment. CDR3 in DNA: TGCGCCAGCAGGTATTCACTAGTGCGAGACAATGAGCAGTTCTTC. Protein: CASRYSLVRDNEQFF.